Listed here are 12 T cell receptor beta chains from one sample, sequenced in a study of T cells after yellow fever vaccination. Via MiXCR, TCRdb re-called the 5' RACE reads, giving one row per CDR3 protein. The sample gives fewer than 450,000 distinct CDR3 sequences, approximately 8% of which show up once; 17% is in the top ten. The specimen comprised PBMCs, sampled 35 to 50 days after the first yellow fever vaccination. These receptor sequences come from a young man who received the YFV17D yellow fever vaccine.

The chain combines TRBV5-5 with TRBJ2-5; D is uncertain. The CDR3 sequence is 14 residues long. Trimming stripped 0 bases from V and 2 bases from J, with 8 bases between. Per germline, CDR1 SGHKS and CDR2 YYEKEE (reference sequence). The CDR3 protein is CASSLELRQETQYF. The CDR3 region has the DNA TGTGCCAGCAGCTTGGAACTCCGACAAGAGACCCAGTACTTC.

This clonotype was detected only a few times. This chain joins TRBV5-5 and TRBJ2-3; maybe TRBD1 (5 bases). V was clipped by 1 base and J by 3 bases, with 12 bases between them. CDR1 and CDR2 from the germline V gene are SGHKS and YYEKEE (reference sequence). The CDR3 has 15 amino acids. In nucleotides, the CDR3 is TGTGCCAGCAGCTTGAAGGGGATGGGTACAGATACGCAGTATTTT. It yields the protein CASSLKGMGTDTQYF. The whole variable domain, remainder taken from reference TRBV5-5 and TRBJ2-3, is DAGVTQSPTHLIKTRGQQVTLRCSPISGHKSVSWYQQVLGQGPQFIFQYYEKEERGRGNFPDRFSARQFPNYSSELNVNALLLGDSALYLCASSLKGMGTDTQYFGPGTRLTVL.

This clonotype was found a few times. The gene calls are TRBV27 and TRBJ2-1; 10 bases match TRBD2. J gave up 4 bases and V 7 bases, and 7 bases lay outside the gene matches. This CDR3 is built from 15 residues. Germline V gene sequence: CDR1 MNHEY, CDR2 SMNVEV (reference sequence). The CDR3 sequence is CASKTLAGGYNEQFF. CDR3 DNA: TGTGCCAGCAAAACCTTAGCGGGGGGTTACAATGAGCAGTTCTTC.

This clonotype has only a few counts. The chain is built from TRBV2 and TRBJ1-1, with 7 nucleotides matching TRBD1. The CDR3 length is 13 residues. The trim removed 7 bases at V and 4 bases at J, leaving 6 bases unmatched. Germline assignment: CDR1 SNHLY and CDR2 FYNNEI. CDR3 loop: CASTTGAGTEAFF. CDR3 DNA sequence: TGTGCCAGCACCACAGGGGCCGGCACTGAAGCTTTCTTT.

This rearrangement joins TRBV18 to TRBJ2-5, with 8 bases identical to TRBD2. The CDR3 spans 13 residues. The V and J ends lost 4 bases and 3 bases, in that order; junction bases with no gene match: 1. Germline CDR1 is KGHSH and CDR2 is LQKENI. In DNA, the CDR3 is TGTGCCAGCTCACAGGGACTAGAAGAGACCCAGTACTTC. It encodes CASSQGLEETQYF.

Here the CDR3 DNA reads TGTGCCAGTAGGGATACAGGGACTATGGGCACCGGGGAGCTGTTTTTT. The encoded protein is CASRDTGTMGTGELFF. The genes are TRBV19 and TRBJ2-2, with D possibly TRBD2 on 7 matching bases. V lost 6 bases and J 4 bases, leaving 18 bases between the germline ends. The CDR3 loop spans 16 amino acids. Germline CDR1 reads LNHDA; CDR2 reads SQIVND (reference sequence).

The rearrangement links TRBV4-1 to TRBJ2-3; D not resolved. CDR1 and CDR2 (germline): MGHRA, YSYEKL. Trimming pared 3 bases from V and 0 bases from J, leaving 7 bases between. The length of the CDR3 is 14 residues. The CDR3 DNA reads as TGCGCCAGCAGCCACTACAGAAGCACAGATACGCAGTATTTT. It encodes CASSHYRSTDTQYF.

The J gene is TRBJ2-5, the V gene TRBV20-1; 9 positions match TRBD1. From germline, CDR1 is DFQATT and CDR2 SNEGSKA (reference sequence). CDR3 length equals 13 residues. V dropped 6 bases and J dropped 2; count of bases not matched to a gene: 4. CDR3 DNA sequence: TGCAGTGCCGCGGACAGGGGTCAAGAGACCCAGTACTTC. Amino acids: CSAADRGQETQYF.

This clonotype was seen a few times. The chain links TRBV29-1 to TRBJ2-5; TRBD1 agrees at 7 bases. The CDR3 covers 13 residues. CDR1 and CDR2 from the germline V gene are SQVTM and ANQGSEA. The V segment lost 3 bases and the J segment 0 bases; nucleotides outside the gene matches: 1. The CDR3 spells CSVDQGDQETQYF. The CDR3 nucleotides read TGCAGCGTTGATCAGGGGGACCAAGAGACCCAGTACTTC.

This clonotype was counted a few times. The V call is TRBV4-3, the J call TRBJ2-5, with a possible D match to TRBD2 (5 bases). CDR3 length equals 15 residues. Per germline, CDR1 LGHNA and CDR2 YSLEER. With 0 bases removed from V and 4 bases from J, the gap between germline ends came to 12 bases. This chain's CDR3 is CASSQDTGYRETQYF. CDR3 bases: TGCGCCAGCAGCCAAGATACGGGGTATCGAGAGACCCAGTACTTC.

The CDR3 DNA sequence: TGCGCCAGCAGCATCCGTCCAGGGGAGTATAGCAATCAGCCCCAGCATTTT. It yields the protein CASSIRPGEYSNQPQHF. The chain couples TRBV4-1 to TRBJ1-5; a weak D match, TRBD1 (6 bases). V lost 5 bases and J lost 0, with 17 bases in between. The germline V gene encodes CDR1 MGHRA and CDR2 YSYEKL. The CDR3 runs 17 residues.

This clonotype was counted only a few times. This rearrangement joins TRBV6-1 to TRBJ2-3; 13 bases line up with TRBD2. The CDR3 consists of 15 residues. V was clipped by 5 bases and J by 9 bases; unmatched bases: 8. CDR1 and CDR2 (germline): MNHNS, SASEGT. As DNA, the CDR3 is TGTGCCAGCAGTACGACTAGCGGGGGGCTCGGAACGCAGTATTTT. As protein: CASSTTSGGLGTQYF.